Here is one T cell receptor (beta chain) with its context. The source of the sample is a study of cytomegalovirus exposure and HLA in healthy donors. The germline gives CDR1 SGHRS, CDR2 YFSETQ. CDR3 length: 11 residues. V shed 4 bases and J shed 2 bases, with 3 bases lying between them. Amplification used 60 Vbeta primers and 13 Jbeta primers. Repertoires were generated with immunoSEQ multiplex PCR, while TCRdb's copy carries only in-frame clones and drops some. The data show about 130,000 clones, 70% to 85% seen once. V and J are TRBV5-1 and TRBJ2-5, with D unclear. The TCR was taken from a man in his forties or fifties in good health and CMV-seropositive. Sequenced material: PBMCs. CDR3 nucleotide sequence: TGCGCCAGCAGCCAACAAGAGACCCAGTACTTC. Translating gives CASSQQETQYF.